This entry features one T cell receptor (beta chain) sequence. Its antigen is not identified. This sample is part of a study of OX40 agonist ivuxolimab in advanced cancers. Study results and caveats: A proportion of nonresponders additionally exhibited low normalized T-cell clonal expansion. Researchers report that CD8+ T cells had, on average, more expanded clones than CD4+.

Some clones are missing from TCRdb's copy, which holds only in-frame ones; the method was immunoSEQ multiplex PCR. In the table there are more than 65,000 clones, roughly 85% of which are singletons. This CDR3 has 16 amino acids. The V and J ends lost 7 bases and 2 bases, in that order; junction bases with no gene match: 11. CDR1 and CDR2 from the germline V gene are MNHNY and SVGAGI (reference sequence). Any history of autoimmune disease or systemic immunosuppression disqualified patients. The timepoints at which blood was sampled were baseline, cycle 4 day 1, and cycle 7 day 1. The rearrangement uses TRBV6-6 and TRBJ1-2, with TRBD1 matching 9 bases. Here the sequenced sample was CD4+ or CD8+ T cells sorted from blood, taken in a trial of the OX40 agonist ivuxolimab. The sequence was collected from an adult with an advanced solid tumor such as melanoma, head and neck, liver or kidney cancer. The CDR3 loop is CASTPLGTGWNYGYTF. The CDR3 DNA reads as TGTGCCAGCACCCCTCTTGGGACAGGGTGGAACTATGGCTACACCTTC.